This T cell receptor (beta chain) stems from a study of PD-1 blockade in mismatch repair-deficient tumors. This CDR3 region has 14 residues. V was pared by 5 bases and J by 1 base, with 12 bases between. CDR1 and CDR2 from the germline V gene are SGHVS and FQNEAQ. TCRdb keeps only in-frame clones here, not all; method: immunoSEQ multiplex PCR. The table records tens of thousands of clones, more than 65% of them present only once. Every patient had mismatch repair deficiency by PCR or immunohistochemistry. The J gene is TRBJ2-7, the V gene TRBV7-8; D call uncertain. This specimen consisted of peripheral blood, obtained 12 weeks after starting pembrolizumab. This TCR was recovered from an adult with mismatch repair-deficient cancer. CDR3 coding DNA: TGTGCCAGCAGCCTAACCGGCGGATCCTACGAGCAGTACTTC. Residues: CASSLTGGSYEQYF.